Listed here are 25 T cell receptor beta chains from one sample, sequenced in a study of CD8 T cells in Susac syndrome. Roughly 0.45 to 1 ug RNA was reverse transcribed with random hexamers. TCRdb independently ran MiXCR on the immunoSEQ multiplex PCR reads; one entry per CDR3 protein. The data hold 150,000 to 200,000 distinct CDR3 sequences, with roughly 94% observed a single time. The sequenced sample was CD4+ T cells from PBMCs. Receptors were obtained from a human donor in good health.

V is TRBV15 and J is TRBJ1-5; possibly TRBD1 for D (5 bases). Germline V lookup: CDR1 LNHNV, CDR2 YYDKDF (reference sequence). This CDR3 spans 14 amino acids. The ends were cut back, 3 bases at V and 8 bases at J, with 14 bases in the middle. The CDR3 nucleotides read TGTGCCACCAGCAGTCCCGGGACCTTAGAGCCCCAGCATTTT. This encodes CATSSPGTLEPQHF. Based on the CDR3 plus reference TRBV15 and TRBJ1-5, the full variable domain is DAMVIQNPRYQVTQFGKPVTLSCSQTLNHNVMYWYQQKSSQAPKLLFHYYDKDFNNEADTPDNFQSRRPNTSFCFLDIRSPGLGDTAMYLCATSSPGTLEPQHFGDGTRLSIL.

The chain couples TRBV30 to TRBJ1-2; no clear D gene. From germline, CDR1 is GTSNPN and CDR2 SVGIG (reference sequence). V was shortened by 0 bases and J by 4 bases, with 15 bases between the two germline ends. This CDR3 has 15 residues. The CDR3 nucleotides are TGTGCCTGGAGTGTAGCCCCGGACGGAACCTATGGCTACACCTTC. It specifies CAWSVAPDGTYGYTF.

The V and J genes are TRBV4-3 and TRBJ1-1; 8 positions match TRBD1. This CDR3 is 14 amino acids long. Germline CDR1 is LGHNA and CDR2 is YSLEER. The trim removed 6 bases at V and 5 bases at J, leaving 8 bases unmatched. The CDR3 here is CASSRGQGGTEAFF. The CDR3 DNA is TGCGCCAGCAGTCGTGGACAGGGTGGGACTGAAGCTTTCTTT.

The rearrangement uses TRBV29-1 and TRBJ2-7, with a weak D call TRBD1 (5 bases). Germline V gene sequence: CDR1 SQVTM, CDR2 ANQGSEA. The CDR3 has 15 residues. V was cut by 6 bases and J by 4 bases, with 22 bases left in between. CDR3 bases: TGCAGCGTCCCCGGTCGACCCCCAAGGGGATACGAGCAGTACTTC. Translated: CSVPGRPPRGYEQYF.

The chain has TRBV29-1 and TRBJ1-2; D gene ambiguous. Trimming removed 0 bases at V and 3 bases at J, with 11 bases between. The CDR3 extends over 14 amino acids. Germline-derived CDR1 and CDR2 are SQVTM and ANQGSEA. The CDR3 sequence is CSVEDLVGYYGYTF. CDR3 DNA: TGCAGCGTTGAAGATCTTGTAGGGTACTATGGCTACACCTTC. The whole variable domain, filled in from reference TRBV29-1 and TRBJ1-2, reads SAVISQKPSRDICQRGTSLTIQCQVDSQVTMMFWYRQQPGQSLTLIATANQGSEATYESGFVIDKFPISRPNLTFSTLTVSNMSPEDSSIYLCSVEDLVGYYGYTFGSGTRLTVV.

The rearrangement uses TRBV11-1 and TRBJ2-3; 7 positions agree with TRBD2. Germline CDR1 SGHAT, CDR2 FQDESV (reference sequence). This CDR3 is 15 amino acids long. J gave up 8 bases and V 8 bases, and 16 bases lay outside the gene matches. The CDR3 bases are TGTGCCAGCGGATTAAGCTTGATAGGGGAGGGTACGCAGTATTTT. This translates into CASGLSLIGEGTQYF.

The chain is built from TRBV9 and TRBJ2-1; TRBD1 matches 8 bases. The CDR3 contains 13 residues. The germline gives CDR1 SGDLS, CDR2 YYNGEE. After removal of 3 bases from V and 12 bases from J, the junction contained 8 bases not matched to a gene. The CDR3 here is CASSGTGKGGQFF. In nucleotides, the CDR3 is TGTGCCAGCAGCGGGACAGGGAAAGGGGGGCAGTTCTTC.

The V and J genes are TRBV7-3 and TRBJ2-5, with a possible D match to TRBD2 (6 bases). CDR1 SGHTA and CDR2 FQGTGA come from the germline V gene. This CDR3 spans 14 amino acids. V was shortened by 7 bases and J by 9 bases, with 21 bases between the two germline ends. The CDR3 reads CASNEAPGVWPQYF. DNA of the CDR3: TGTGCCAGCAACGAAGCACCGGGAGTATGGCCCCAGTACTTC.

This rearrangement joins TRBV30 to TRBJ1-1, with D unresolved. The germline CDR1 and CDR2 sequences are GTSNPN and SVGIG (reference sequence). This CDR3 has 13 amino acids. V gave up 2 bases and J gave up 1 base, with 8 bases separating them. In nucleotides, the CDR3 is TGTGCCTGGAGTAGGGCAGCGAACACTGAAGCTTTCTTT. Amino acids: CAWSRAANTEAFF.

The sample holds a few counts of this clonotype. The rearrangement joins TRBV20-1 to TRBJ2-5; D uncertain. The V and J ends lost 3 bases and 3 bases respectively, with 5 bases between them. The CDR3 contains 11 residues. CDR1 is DFQATT, CDR2 SNEGSKA, per germline (reference sequence). The CDR3 protein is CSASPEETQYF. The CDR3 nucleotides read TGCAGTGCTAGCCCGGAAGAGACCCAGTACTTC.

The chain couples TRBV28 to TRBJ2-7; 12 bases line up with TRBD1. Unmatched junction bases numbered 7, after V lost 7 bases and J lost 3 bases. The germline V gene encodes CDR1 MDHEN and CDR2 SYDVKM. The CDR3 contains 15 residues. The CDR3: CASTTGTGGFYEQYF. Written as DNA, the CDR3 is TGTGCCAGCACCACCGGGACAGGGGGCTTCTACGAGCAGTACTTC.

V is TRBV29-1 and J is TRBJ1-1; 8 bases match TRBD1. From germline, CDR1 is SQVTM and CDR2 ANQGSEA. The ends lost 7 bases at V and 1 base at J; junction bases unmatched: 2. The CDR3 has 12 amino acids. In DNA form, the CDR3 reads TGCAGCGCTGGGACAGGGAACACTGAAGCTTTCTTT. It yields the protein CSAGTGNTEAFF. Using reference TRBV29-1 and TRBJ1-1 for the parts outside the CDR3, the full variable domain is SAVISQKPSRDICQRGTSLTIQCQVDSQVTMMFWYRQQPGQSLTLIATANQGSEATYESGFVIDKFPISRPNLTFSTLTVSNMSPEDSSIYLCSAGTGNTEAFFGQGTRLTVV.

This clonotype was seen a single time. The rearrangement joins TRBV30 to TRBJ2-3; perhaps TRBD1 as D (5 bases). The V and J ends lost 4 bases and 8 bases respectively, with 13 bases between them. The CDR3 has 12 residues. The germline gives CDR1 GTSNPN, CDR2 SVGIG (reference sequence). The CDR3 region has the DNA TGTGCCTGGACTCGTATCCAGGGTACGCAGTATTTT. This codes for CAWTRIQGTQYF.

The table lists this clonotype with a count of one. The chain combines TRBV6-2 or TRBV6-3 with TRBJ2-2; 10 bases fit TRBD1. The junction had 2 bases not matched to a gene; V was cut back by 6 bases and J by 7 bases. The CDR3 extends over 13 amino acids. The germline V gene has CDR1 MNHEY and CDR2 SVGEGT. The CDR3 nucleotides are TGTGCCAGCAGGGGACAGGGGATCGGGGAGCTGTTTTTT. It encodes CASRGQGIGELFF.

The chain recombines TRBV9 with TRBJ2-1; 11 bases line up with TRBD2. CDR3 length: 16 residues. V dropped 0 bases and J dropped 7; count of bases not matched to a gene: 6. Germline loops: CDR1 SGDLS, CDR2 YYNGEE. CDR3 DNA sequence: TGTGCCAGCAGCGTAGGAATAGCGGGAGGGATAAATGAGCAGTTCTTC. Its protein is CASSVGIAGGINEQFF.

This clonotype was recorded a few times. The gene calls are TRBV5-4 and TRBJ2-3; 8 bases agree with TRBD2. The V and J ends lost 1 base and 5 bases, in that order; junction bases with no gene match: 12. Looked up from germline, CDR1 is SGHNT and CDR2 is YYREEE (reference sequence). This CDR3 contains 17 residues. CDR3 DNA: TGTGCCAGCAGCTTGAGTACGTCGGGAGGGCCGCTAGATACGCAGTATTTT. Protein: CASSLSTSGGPLDTQYF.

The V and J genes are TRBV9 and TRBJ1-5, with D unresolved. The CDR3 consists of 13 residues. The germline gives CDR1 SGDLS, CDR2 YYNGEE. Trimming left V 4 bases short and J 4 bases short, with 9 bases between. CDR3 coding DNA: TGTGCCAGCAGCACTACAGAGAATCAGCCCCAGCATTTT. The encoded protein is CASSTTENQPQHF.

The chain combines TRBV20-1 with TRBJ2-3; tentative D call: TRBD2 (5 bases). V was pared by 5 bases and J by 0 bases, with 12 bases between. The CDR3 covers 14 residues. Germline-derived CDR1 and CDR2 are DFQATT and SNEGSKA (reference sequence). The CDR3 region has the DNA TGCAGTGCTTCCCCAGCGGTTAGCACAGATACGCAGTATTTT. It encodes CSASPAVSTDTQYF.

The chain is built from TRBV28 and TRBJ2-7; D may be TRBD1 (6 bases). Trimming took off 6 bases at V and 2 bases at J, with 11 bases between the two ends. This CDR3 spans 13 amino acids. CDR1 is MDHEN, CDR2 SYDVKM, per germline. The chain's CDR3 is CASRRQVAYEQYF. The CDR3 bases are TGTGCCAGCAGGCGACAGGTTGCCTACGAGCAGTACTTC.

This clonotype was detected only once. CDR3 nucleotides: TGCAGTGCTAGAGATTCGGGGTGGAGCACTGAAGCTTTCTTT. Amino acids: CSARDSGWSTEAFF. This chain uses TRBV20-1 with TRBJ1-1; no reliable D call. CDR1 is DFQATT, CDR2 SNEGSKA, per germline (reference sequence). Trimming stripped 0 bases from V and 4 bases from J, with 12 bases between. The CDR3 spans 14 residues.

V gene TRBV6-5 combines with J gene TRBJ2-5; the match to TRBD2 covers 7 bases. Losses at the gene ends were 6 bases for V and 1 base for J; bases not matched to a gene: 2. This CDR3 has 13 residues. Germline V gene sequence: CDR1 MNHEY, CDR2 SVGAGI. CDR3 protein: CASRSSGQETQYF. CDR3 bases: TGTGCCAGCAGGTCTAGCGGCCAAGAGACCCAGTACTTC.

This clonotype came up once. The J gene is TRBJ2-1, the V gene TRBV27, with 8 positions matching TRBD2. The CDR3 sequence is 16 residues long. With V trimmed by 4 bases and J by 2 bases, 7 bases remained unmatched. Germline V gene lookup returns CDR1 MNHEY and CDR2 SMNVEV (reference sequence). CDR3 nucleotides: TGTGCCAGCAGTTATCGAGCGGGAGCGACCTACAATGAGCAGTTCTTC. It encodes CASSYRAGATYNEQFF.

The chain uses TRBV27 and TRBJ2-7; D possibly corresponds to TRBD2 (6 bases). Germline assignment: CDR1 MNHEY and CDR2 SMNVEV (reference sequence). Trimming removed 5 bases at V and 3 bases at J, with 14 bases between. The CDR3 runs 14 residues. The CDR3 DNA sequence: TGTGCCAGCAGTCCCTGGGGAGGAAACTACGAGCAGTACTTC. Encoded protein: CASSPWGGNYEQYF.

The chain joins TRBV28 to TRBJ1-1; D might be TRBD1 (6 bases). Deletions cut 5 bases from V and 5 bases from J, with 18 bases between. The CDR3 is 15 residues long. CDR1 and CDR2 from the germline V gene are MDHEN and SYDVKM. The CDR3 DNA follows: TGTGCCAGCAGTACTCTCGGGCAGGGGAGGACTGAAGCTTTCTTT. It yields the protein CASSTLGQGRTEAFF.

The chain employs TRBV9 and TRBJ2-7; D might be TRBD2 (5 bases). V lost 4 bases, J lost 2 bases, and 19 bases lay in between. The CDR3 loop spans 16 amino acids. The germline gives CDR1 SGDLS, CDR2 YYNGEE. CDR3 sequence: CASSPRGLPTPYEQYF. For the CDR3, the DNA is TGTGCCAGCAGCCCTCGCGGACTTCCCACACCCTACGAGCAGTACTTC.